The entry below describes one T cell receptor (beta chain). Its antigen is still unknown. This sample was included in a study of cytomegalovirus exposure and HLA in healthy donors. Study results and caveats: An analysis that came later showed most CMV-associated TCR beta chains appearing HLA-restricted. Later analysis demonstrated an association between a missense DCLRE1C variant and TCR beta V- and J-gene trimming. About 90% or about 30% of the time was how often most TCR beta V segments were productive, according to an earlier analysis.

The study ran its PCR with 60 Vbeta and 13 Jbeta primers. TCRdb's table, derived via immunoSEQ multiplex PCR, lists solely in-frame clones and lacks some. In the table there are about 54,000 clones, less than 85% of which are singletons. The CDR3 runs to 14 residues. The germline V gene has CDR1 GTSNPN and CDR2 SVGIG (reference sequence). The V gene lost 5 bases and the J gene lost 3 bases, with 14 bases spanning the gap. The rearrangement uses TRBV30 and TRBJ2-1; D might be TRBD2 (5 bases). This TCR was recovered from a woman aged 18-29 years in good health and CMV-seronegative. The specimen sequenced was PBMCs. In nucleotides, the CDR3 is TGTGCCTGGGTGCCCCTTACTAGCTACAATGAGCAGTTCTTC. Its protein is CAWVPLTSYNEQFF.